The rows below give T cell receptor beta chains drawn from one sample of a study of CD8 T cells in Susac syndrome. One entry per CDR3 protein results from TCRdb running MiXCR on the immunoSEQ multiplex PCR reads. This table holds 150,000 to 200,000 distinct CDR3 sequences, 93% found once. Sequencing used CD4+ T cells from PBMCs. These receptors originate from a human donor in good health. Both conserved end residues are part of each CDR3. Each record gives: clone size, J gene, V gene, D gene, CDR3 DNA, CDR3 protein. The D gene is left open where the match is weak. Clone size is not always given. Where it is, it says once, few, many or a class for expanded clones.

>once|TRBJ2-2|TRBV20-1|-
TGCAGTGCCGAAGTCCCCACCGGGGAGCTGTTTTTT
CSAEVPTGELFF
>-|TRBJ2-5|TRBV24-1|-
TGTGCCACCTCCGAGAGCAGCCAAGAGACCCAGTACTTC
CATSESSQETQYF
>-|TRBJ2-7|TRBV7-2|TRBD1
TGTGCCAGCAGCCCGGGACAGACCTACTACGAGCAGTACTTC
CASSPGQTYYEQYF
>-|TRBJ2-6|TRBV2|-
TGTGCCAGCAGTGAAGCCCGGGGTAGCTCTGGGGCCAACGTCCTGACTTTC
CASSEARGSSGANVLTF
>-|TRBJ2-1|TRBV20-1|TRBD1
TGCAGTGCTCCCTTCCAGGGGGCCAAGTTCTTC
CSAPFQGAKFF
>-|TRBJ2-1|TRBV29-1|TRBD2
TGCAGCGTGGCCCGGCGGGGGGTTAATGAGCAGTTCTTC
CSVARRGVNEQFF
>-|TRBJ2-2|TRBV2|-
TGTGCCAGCAAGCCCGGATTAAACACCGGGGAGCTGTTTTTT
CASKPGLNTGELFF
>once|TRBJ2-3|TRBV6-6|-
TGTGCCAGCAGCCCAGGGACTTTTTACACAGATACGCAGTATTTT
CASSPGTFYTDTQYF
>-|TRBJ1-1|TRBV23-1|-
TGCGCCAGCAGTCGAGGGAGTCTTGAAGCTTTCTTT
CASSRGSLEAFF
>-|TRBJ2-4|TRBV3-1|-
TGTGCCAGCAGCCGCCGCGGATCAAACATTCAGTACTTC
CASSRRGSNIQYF
>-|TRBJ1-5|TRBV5-1|-
TGCGCCAGCAGCTTGGACCCCTTTGGGAATCAGCCCCAGCATTTT
CASSLDPFGNQPQHF
>-|TRBJ2-5|TRBV5-5|TRBD2
TGTGCCAGCAGCCGGGAGGTTTTCGGGCAGGGCGAAGAGACCCAGTACTTC
CASSREVFGQGEETQYF
>once|TRBJ2-7|TRBV7-2|-
TGTGCCAGCAGTCGACAAAGGGGCGCCTACGAGCAGTACTTC
CASSRQRGAYEQYF
>-|TRBJ1-4|TRBV5-1|TRBD1
TGCGCCAGCAGTCCGACAGGGGGCCCGAGGGAAAAACTGTTTTTT
CASSPTGGPREKLFF
>-|TRBJ1-2|TRBV29-1|-
TGCAGCGTTGGAAGGGACATAATCGACGGCTACACCTTC
CSVGRDIIDGYTF
>-|TRBJ2-7|TRBV2|-
TGTGCCAGCAGTGACTCGCCCCCACGCGAGCAGTACTTC
CASSDSPPREQYF
>-|TRBJ1-1|TRBV2|-
TGTGCCAGCAGAACAGGAGGGAACACTGAAGCTTTCTTT
CASRTGGNTEAFF
>once|TRBJ2-3|TRBV7-3|-
TGTGCCAGCAGCTTATCACGAGGGGATACGCAGTATTTT
CASSLSRGDTQYF
>once|TRBJ1-2|TRBV12-3/TRBV12-4|TRBD1
TGTGCCAGCAGCAAGACAGGGCCGGGTGGCTACACCTTC
CASSKTGPGGYTF
>-|TRBJ2-3|TRBV7-9|TRBD1
TGTGCCAGCAGCTTAGCGCAGGGGACAGGGAGAATCGGAGATACGCAGTATTTT
CASSLAQGTGRIGDTQYF
>-|TRBJ1-6|TRBV6-1|TRBD1
TGTGCCAGCAGGGGGGACAGGGGTCTCAGTTCACCCCTCCACTTT
CASRGDRGLSSPLHF
>-|TRBJ2-7|TRBV20-1|TRBD2
TGCAGTGCTAGAGGACTAGCGCCCGAGCAGTACTTC
CSARGLAPEQYF
>-|TRBJ1-5|TRBV27|-
TGTGCCAGCAGTTTATTCCCCGGGCAGCAGCCCCAGCATTTT
CASSLFPGQQPQHF
>-|TRBJ1-1|TRBV20-1|-
TGCAGTGCTAGAGAACCGGCAAGAGTCGCTGAAGCTTTCTTT
CSAREPARVAEAFF
>once|TRBJ2-5|TRBV5-1|-
TGCGCCAGCGGGGAATCGGGATCTTACCAAGAGACCCAGTACTTC
CASGESGSYQETQYF
>-|TRBJ1-2|TRBV30|-
TGTGCCTGGAGTGTATCTGGACCGGCCTACACCTTC
CAWSVSGPAYTF
>-|TRBJ2-2|TRBV7-2|TRBD2
TGTGCCAGCAGCTTAGAGCGGGGCTCCGGGGAGCTGTTTTTT
CASSLERGSGELFF
>-|TRBJ1-6|TRBV6-5|-
TGTGCCAGCAGTTACTCGGCAGGGAAAGTAGATTCACCCCTCCACTTT
CASSYSAGKVDSPLHF
>-|TRBJ1-3|TRBV29-1|-
TGCAGCGTTGCAGTCTCTGGAAACACCATATATTTT
CSVAVSGNTIYF
>-|TRBJ2-3|TRBV6-5|TRBD2
TGTGCCAGCAGTACTACCTCCGGGGGGGCCGAGTCAGATACGCAGTATTTT
CASSTTSGGAESDTQYF
>-|TRBJ1-2|TRBV5-1|-
TGCGCCAGCAGCTTGGGGGGGAACTATGGCTACACCTTC
CASSLGGNYGYTF
>-|TRBJ1-1|TRBV2|TRBD1
TGTGCCAGCAGTGGACAGGGGGTCAACGATGAAGCTTTCTTT
CASSGQGVNDEAFF
>-|TRBJ1-2|TRBV15|-
TGTGCCACCAGCAGAGATCGGGGGGTTACCTATGGCTACACCTTC
CATSRDRGVTYGYTF
>-|TRBJ2-5|TRBV29-1|TRBD1
TGCAGCGCCGACAGGGGGCGTGGGGAGACCCAGTACTTC
CSADRGRGETQYF
>-|TRBJ1-4|TRBV9|TRBD1
TGTGCCAGCAGCGCCACAGGGGAAGAAAAACTGTTTTTT
CASSATGEEKLFF
>-|TRBJ2-7|TRBV18|-
TGTGCCAGCTCACCGGGGAGCTACGAGCAGTACTTC
CASSPGSYEQYF
>-|TRBJ2-3|TRBV7-3|TRBD1
TGTGCCAGCAGCCCGATAGGGGGCACTACAGATACGCAGTATTTT
CASSPIGGTTDTQYF
>-|TRBJ1-4|TRBV2|-
TGTGCCAGCAGTCGGTGGAAATCGGTGGCTAATGAAAAACTGTTTTTT
CASSRWKSVANEKLFF
>-|TRBJ2-1|TRBV20-1|-
TGCAGTGCTCTATCGCGGGTGAGCGCGGGCAATGAGCAGTTCTTC
CSALSRVSAGNEQFF
>-|TRBJ1-2|TRBV10-3|-
TGTGCCATCAGTGTTGACTATGGCTACACCTTC
CAISVDYGYTF
>-|TRBJ1-3|TRBV19|-
TGTGCCAGTAGAACATCCTTCCAAGGAAACACCATATATTTT
CASRTSFQGNTIYF
>once|TRBJ1-3|TRBV29-1|-
TGCAGCGTTGAACTGGACTACTCTGGAAACACCATATATTTT
CSVELDYSGNTIYF
>-|TRBJ2-6|TRBV20-1|-
TGCAGTGCTCCTCCCCGGAGTGGGGCCAACGTCCTGACTTTC
CSAPPRSGANVLTF
>-|TRBJ2-7|TRBV7-9|-
TGTGCCAGCAGCTTAGGGGGCGCAAGAAGCTCCTACGAGCAGTACTTC
CASSLGGARSSYEQYF
>-|TRBJ1-1|TRBV12-5|-
TGTGCTAGTGGCGGGGAATCGAACACTGAAGCTTTCTTT
CASGGESNTEAFF
>-|TRBJ2-3|TRBV9|TRBD2
TGTGCCAGCAGCGTAGGGGGACTAGCCGCCCTCTCGTCCGCCACAGATACGCAGTATTTT
CASSVGGLAALSSATDTQYF
>-|TRBJ1-6|TRBV5-1|-
TGCGCCAGCAGCTTCTCGTCACCCGACAATTCACCCCTCCACTTT
CASSFSSPDNSPLHF
>-|TRBJ2-5|TRBV9|-
TGTGCCAGCAATCCGGGACACCAAGAGACCCAGTACTTC
CASNPGHQETQYF
>few|TRBJ1-1|TRBV12-3/TRBV12-4|-
TGTGCCAGCAGTTTAGTAGAGGTGAACACTGAAGCTTTCTTT
CASSLVEVNTEAFF
>-|TRBJ1-5|TRBV7-9|-
TGTGCCAGCAGCTGGACAGCGGAGGAGCCCCAGCATTTT
CASSWTAEEPQHF
>-|TRBJ1-1|TRBV3-1|-
TGTGCCAGCAGCTCGGGAGCCAACACTGAAGCTTTCTTT
CASSSGANTEAFF
>-|TRBJ2-5|TRBV7-9|-
TGTGCCAGCAGCCCATCAGGACAGTCTGGAGAGACCCAGTACTTC
CASSPSGQSGETQYF